This TCR beta chain was recorded in a study of CD8 T cells in ankylosing spondylitis. Broader study findings: Apparently characteristic of ankylosing spondylitis blood was a TCR beta motif (about eight highly homologous variants). In the blood and synovial fluid of reactive arthritis, some motif variants had been previously reported. Disease-linked clones were CD8+ and relatively rare in peripheral blood.

V lost 2 bases to trimming and J lost 7 bases; unmatched junction nucleotides: 3. The germline V gene encodes CDR1 SGDLS and CDR2 YYNGEE. The CDR3 is made up of 12 amino acids. Each TCR beta library was made by quantitative 5'-RACE that incorporated molecular barcodes. One entry per CDR3 protein, called by TCRdb with MiXCR from the 5' RACE reads. The sample records approximately 140,000 distinct CDR3 sequences, more than 40% being singletons. This clonotype was detected many times. Antigen: not known. Sequencing input: synovial fluid, either unsorted or a sorted T cell fraction (not recorded which). The source of this sequence is a male donor with ankylosing spondylitis. The chain is built from TRBV9 and TRBJ2-7; 7 nucleotides agree with TRBD2. CDR3 residues: CASSVEGGEQYF. The CDR3 DNA reads TGTGCCAGCAGCGTGGAGGGAGGGGAGCAGTACTTC.